The source of this TCR beta chain is a study of blood T cell repertoires in COVID-19. For the study at large: There were acute and convalescent COVID-19 samples, and they came from the United States, Italy and Spain.

The repertoire was sequenced with immunoSEQ multiplex PCR; TCRdb's copy has only in-frame clones and lacks some. The repertoire holds 300,000 to 350,000 clones, with 80% to 90% as singletons. This clone was recorded many times. Participants spanned ages about 18 to 100 years and resided in 24 US areas. Participants' reported clinical history set cohort assignment. The ends were cut back, 4 bases at V and 1 base at J, with 13 bases in the middle. The germline V gene has CDR1 SEHNR and CDR2 FQNEAQ (reference sequence). The CDR3 has 15 amino acids. The sequenced material came from PBMCs or T cells enriched from blood (not recorded which). This sequence was found in a woman aged 40 to 50 with acute COVID-19. This chain joins TRBV7-9 and TRBJ2-5, with D tentatively TRBD1 (6 bases). CDR3 nucleotide sequence: TGTGCCAGCAGCTCTTCATACAGGGCCCAAGAGACCCAGTACTTC. Amino acid sequence: CASSSSYRAQETQYF.